This T cell receptor beta chain was captured in a study of cytomegalovirus exposure and HLA in healthy donors. This clone was recorded a few times. The PCR was carried out with 60 Vbeta primers and 13 Jbeta primers. Assay used: immunoSEQ multiplex PCR; TCRdb lists only in-frame clones, some missing. The sample yields approximately 100,000 clones, 60% to 85% seen once. Material: PBMCs. The receptor's source is a female donor in good health and CMV-seropositive.

The CDR3: CASRPEGGSKGRLFF. As DNA, the CDR3 is TGTGCCAGCAGACCGGAGGGTGGCAGCAAGGGGAGGCTGTTTTTT. The rearrangement uses TRBV2 and TRBJ2-2; D perhaps matches TRBD2 (6 bases). Trimming took off 6 bases at V and 13 bases at J, with 24 bases between the two ends. Looked up from germline, CDR1 is SNHLY and CDR2 is FYNNEI. CDR3 length: 15 residues.